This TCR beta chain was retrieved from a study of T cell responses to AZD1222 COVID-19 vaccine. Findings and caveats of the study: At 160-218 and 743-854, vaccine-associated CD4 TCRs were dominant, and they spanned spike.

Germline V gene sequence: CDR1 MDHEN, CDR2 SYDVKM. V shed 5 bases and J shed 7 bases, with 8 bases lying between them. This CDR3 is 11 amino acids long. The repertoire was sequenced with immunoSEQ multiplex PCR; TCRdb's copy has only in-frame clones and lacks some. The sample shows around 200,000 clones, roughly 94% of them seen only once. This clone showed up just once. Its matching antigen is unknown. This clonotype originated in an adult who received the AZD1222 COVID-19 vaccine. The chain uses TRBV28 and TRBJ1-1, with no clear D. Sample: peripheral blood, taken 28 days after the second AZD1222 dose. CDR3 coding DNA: TGTGCCAGCAGTCGGATTGGTGAAGCTTTCTTT. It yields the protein CASSRIGEAFF.